The 27 T cell receptor beta chains presented below share a single source sample, sequenced in a study of T cells after yellow fever vaccination. One entry per CDR3 protein, called by TCRdb with MiXCR from the 5' RACE reads. Among 300,000 to 400,000 distinct CDR3 sequences, about 7.8% were seen once, and the ten largest hold approximately 15%. Sequences were derived from PBMCs, sampled roughly seven weeks after the first yellow fever vaccination. These receptors were collected from a man aged 18 to 29 who received the YFV17D yellow fever vaccine.

This rearrangement joins TRBV9 to TRBJ1-6; D is unclear. This CDR3 spans 14 amino acids. Germline-derived CDR1 and CDR2 are SGDLS and YYNGEE. Between the trimmed V and J ends, which lost 0 bases and 11 bases, there was a span of 12 bases. CDR3: CASSVDNSGAPLHF. The CDR3 DNA reads as TGTGCCAGCAGCGTAGACAATTCCGGCGCACCCCTCCACTTT. The full variable domain, rest sourced from reference TRBV9 and TRBJ1-6, is DSGVTQTPKHLITATGQRVTLRCSPRSGDLSVYWYQQSLDQGLQFLIQYYNGEERAKGNILERFSAQQFPDLHSELNLSSLELGDSALYFCASSVDNSGAPLHFGNGTRLTVT.

In this sample, this clonotype turned up a few times. The chain uses TRBV20-1 and TRBJ2-1; 10 nucleotides agree with TRBD2. CDR1 and CDR2 from the germline V gene are DFQATT and SNEGSKA (reference sequence). Trimming at V came to 8 bases and at J to 8 bases, leaving 15 bases not matched to a gene. The CDR3 covers 15 residues. The chain's CDR3 is CSSWTSGYQRDEQFF. DNA for the CDR3: TGCAGTTCATGGACTAGCGGCTATCAACGGGATGAGCAGTTCTTC.

This clonotype was counted between two and nine times. The chain uses TRBV4-1 and TRBJ2-5; 11 bases fit TRBD1. This CDR3 is built from 14 residues. The ends lost 4 bases at V and 6 bases at J; junction bases unmatched: 4. CDR1 is MGHRA and CDR2 is YSYEKL in the germline V gene. The CDR3 region is CASSRGTGGKTQYF. The DNA of the CDR3 is TGCGCCAGCAGCCGAGGGACAGGGGGGAAGACCCAGTACTTC.

This clonotype was seen only a few times. V gene TRBV19 combines with J gene TRBJ2-7, with D tentatively TRBD2 (6 bases). The CDR3 length is 15 residues. The V gene's germline CDR1 is LNHDA and CDR2 SQIVND (reference sequence). Trimming left V 3 bases short and J 1 base short, with 13 bases between. The CDR3 is CASSIYRGLSYEQYF. The CDR3 DNA is TGTGCCAGTAGTATCTACCGGGGACTTTCCTACGAGCAGTACTTC.

CDR3 sequence reads: CASSYHRLYNEQFF. DNA of the CDR3: TGTGCCAGCAGTTACCACAGGTTGTACAATGAGCAGTTCTTC. The rearrangement joins TRBV6-2 or TRBV6-3 to TRBJ2-1, with D possibly being TRBD1 (5 bases). The V end was cut by 2 bases, the J end by 4 bases, with 9 bases between. Per the germline V gene, CDR1 is MNHEY and CDR2 is SVGEGT. The CDR3 sequence is 14 residues long.

This clonotype showed up just a few times. The chain recombines TRBV4-1 with TRBJ1-1; D ambiguous. CDR3 length: 16 residues. Deletions cut 1 base from V and 5 bases from J, with 17 bases between. Germline V gene sequence: CDR1 MGHRA, CDR2 YSYEKL. The CDR3 DNA reads TGCGCCAGCAGCCAAGGGGTTCCTGGGGTGGGGACTGAAGCTTTCTTT. It specifies CASSQGVPGVGTEAFF.

The gene calls are TRBV5-4 and TRBJ2-6; TRBD1 aligns across 7 bases. With 4 bases clipped from V and 4 bases from J, the junction kept 5 bases outside the gene matches. The CDR3 is 15 amino acids. From germline, CDR1 is SGHNT and CDR2 YYREEE (reference sequence). CDR3 nucleotide sequence: TGTGCCAGCAGCAGACAGGGATCAGGGGCCAACGTCCTGACTTTC. This sequence encodes CASSRQGSGANVLTF.

In its sample, this clonotype was seen a few times. The chain is built from TRBV10-3 and TRBJ1-1; D call uncertain. V shed 4 bases and J shed 1 base, with 7 bases lying between them. The CDR3 has 13 residues. The germline V gene has CDR1 ENHRY and CDR2 SYGVKD. This chain's CDR3 is CAISGQQNTEAFF. Written as DNA, the CDR3 is TGTGCCATCAGTGGGCAGCAGAACACTGAAGCTTTCTTT.

Ten or more counts support this clonotype. The chain combines TRBV6-5 with TRBJ2-3, with D possibly matching TRBD2 (6 bases). CDR1 and CDR2 from the germline V gene are MNHEY and SVGAGI. CDR3 length: 15 residues. V was cut by 0 bases and J by 0 bases, with 7 bases left in between. The CDR3 reads CASSYSGTSTDTQYF. The DNA for the CDR3 is TGTGCCAGCAGTTACTCGGGGACTAGCACAGATACGCAGTATTTT.

In this sample, this clonotype turned up a few times. The CDR3 is CASTPRGGRTSGEAFF. CDR3 DNA: TGTGCCAGCACCCCAAGGGGAGGGAGGACCTCGGGTGAAGCTTTCTTT. The chain employs TRBV7-2 and TRBJ1-1, with D perhaps TRBD1 (5 bases). The CDR3 has 16 residues. Between the trimmed V and J ends, which lost 7 bases and 7 bases, there was a span of 25 bases. Germline V gene lookup returns CDR1 SGHTA and CDR2 FQGNSA.

In this sample, this clonotype turned up a few times. This chain joins TRBV6-5 and TRBJ1-5; TRBD1 aligns across 7 bases. Trimming took 2 bases from V and 2 from J; bases not matched to a gene: 6. Germline V gene lookup returns CDR1 MNHEY and CDR2 SVGAGI. The CDR3 covers 16 residues. The CDR3 nucleotides are TGTGCCAGCAGTTACCAACGACAGGGTGGCAATCAGCCCCAGCATTTT. It is translated as CASSYQRQGGNQPQHF.

This clonotype was counted only a few times. The chain uses TRBV19 and TRBJ2-6; D tentatively reads TRBD1 or TRBD2 (5 bases each). Trimming took off 8 bases at V and 4 bases at J, with 9 bases between the two ends. CDR1 and CDR2 from the germline V gene are LNHDA and SQIVND (reference sequence). CDR3 length equals 13 residues. The CDR3 sequence is CASRGIGANVLTF. The CDR3 bases are TGTGCCAGTCGGGGCATCGGGGCCAACGTCCTGACTTTC.

The chain uses TRBV7-2 and TRBJ2-3; TRBD2 matches at 13 bases. V was clipped by 0 bases and J by 2 bases; unmatched bases: 5. The CDR3 runs to 18 residues. Germline loops: CDR1 SGHTA, CDR2 FQGNSA. In DNA form, the CDR3 reads TGTGCCAGCAGCTTAGCAACACTAGCGGGGGGGCCCACAGATACGCAGTATTTT. Protein: CASSLATLAGGPTDTQYF.

V gene TRBV4-2 combines with J gene TRBJ2-1; 9 bases line up with TRBD1. Trimming removed 7 bases from V and 5 bases from J; junction bases left unmatched: 12. Germline CDR1 LGHNA, CDR2 YNFKEQ. This CDR3 is built from 16 residues. The CDR3 loop reads CASTRLDRGSDNEQFF. The CDR3 DNA reads as TGTGCCAGCACCCGATTGGACAGGGGATCTGACAATGAGCAGTTCTTC.

In DNA form, the CDR3 reads TGTGCCAGCTCACCGAAAGAAGGAAATCAGCCCCAGCATTTT. Its protein product is CASSPKEGNQPQHF. V is TRBV18 and J is TRBJ1-5; D is ambiguous. The CDR3 extends over 14 amino acids. V was clipped by 3 bases and J by 4 bases, with 10 bases between them. Germline V gene lookup returns CDR1 KGHSH and CDR2 LQKENI.

This chain uses TRBV10-3 with TRBJ1-1; 7 bases align to TRBD1. The V and J ends lost 4 bases and 6 bases, in that order; junction bases with no gene match: 11. This CDR3 comprises 15 residues. The germline gives CDR1 ENHRY, CDR2 SYGVKD. The chain's CDR3 is CAISGLRGQIAEAFF. DNA of the CDR3: TGTGCCATCAGTGGCTTAAGGGGGCAAATCGCTGAAGCTTTCTTT.

This chain uses TRBV6-1 with TRBJ1-1; the match to TRBD1 covers 7 bases. Trimming at V came to 6 bases and at J to 1 base, leaving 14 bases not matched to a gene. Germline CDR1 and CDR2: MNHNS and SASEGT. The CDR3 runs to 17 residues. The CDR3 region is CASREFTTGTANTEAFF. The CDR3 DNA reads as TGTGCCAGCAGGGAGTTCACCACCGGGACAGCGAACACTGAAGCTTTCTTT.

This chain connects TRBV12-3 or TRBV12-4 to TRBJ2-7, with 10 bases matching TRBD2. V dropped 7 bases and J dropped 2; count of bases not matched to a gene: 5. The CDR3 has 14 amino acids. The CDR3 nucleotides read TGTGCCAGCACCCCTAGCGGGGGAACCTACGAGCAGTACTTC. Residues: CASTPSGGTYEQYF.

This clonotype has ten or more counts. The chain uses TRBV27 and TRBJ1-1, with D maybe TRBD1 (6 bases). Germline V gene data show CDR1 as MNHEY and CDR2 as SMNVEV (reference sequence). With 1 base removed from V and 5 bases from J, the gap between germline ends came to 11 bases. The CDR3 totals 14 residues. This CDR3 reads CASSLLQGYTEAFF. DNA for the CDR3: TGTGCCAGCAGTTTATTACAGGGCTATACTGAAGCTTTCTTT.

This clonotype was seen a handful of times. The chain employs TRBV20-1 and TRBJ1-2, with D possibly TRBD1 on 5 matching bases. This CDR3 comprises 12 residues. Germline values: CDR1 DFQATT, CDR2 SNEGSKA (reference sequence). Trimming left V 6 bases short and J 8 bases short, with 16 bases between. This chain's CDR3 is CSAWTLREGYTF. The CDR3 DNA follows: TGCAGTGCGTGGACACTCAGGGAGGGCTACACCTTC.

This clonotype was detected a few times. The V gene is TRBV4-3, the J gene TRBJ2-2; possible D gene TRBD2, 7 bases. Germline CDR1 LGHNA, CDR2 YSLEER. Between the trimmed V and J ends, which lost 0 bases and 0 bases, there was a span of 14 bases. The CDR3 has 18 amino acids. The DNA of the CDR3 is TGCGCCAGCAGCCAAGATCGATCGGGGGGCGCGAACACCGGGGAGCTGTTTTTT. It specifies CASSQDRSGGANTGELFF.

The sample holds a few counts of this clonotype. The gene calls are TRBV7-6 and TRBJ2-5; TRBD2 matches at 7 bases. This CDR3 comprises 15 residues. Trimming cost V 3 bases and J 4 bases; bases outside gene matches: 8. Germline CDR1 reads SGHVS; CDR2 reads FNYEAQ. This CDR3 is CASSFSGGGLETQYF. The CDR3, as DNA: TGTGCCAGCAGCTTTAGCGGCGGGGGACTAGAGACCCAGTACTTC.

There are a few counts of this clonotype. The rearrangement uses TRBV18 and TRBJ1-2; TRBD1 aligns across 7 bases. Germline CDR1 KGHSH, CDR2 LQKENI. The V segment lost 2 bases and the J segment 2 bases; nucleotides outside the gene matches: 2. This CDR3 contains 14 residues. Written as DNA, the CDR3 is TGTGCCAGCTCACCAGGGGACAGAAACTATGGCTACACCTTC. Translation gives CASSPGDRNYGYTF.

Only a few counts were recorded for this clonotype. The chain recombines TRBV12-3 or TRBV12-4 with TRBJ1-4; TRBD1 matches 7 bases. The CDR3 spans 15 residues. Trimming removed 6 bases from V and 0 bases from J; junction bases left unmatched: 4. The DNA of the CDR3 is TGTGCCAGCAGGCCCGGGACAGCAACTAATGAAAAACTGTTTTTT. Amino acid sequence: CASRPGTATNEKLFF.

The table lists this clonotype with a few counts. The rearrangement uses TRBV7-9 and TRBJ1-2; D ambiguous. Trimming pared 2 bases from V and 5 bases from J, leaving 9 bases between. Germline CDR1 is SEHNR and CDR2 is FQNEAQ (reference sequence). The CDR3 has 13 residues. The CDR3 region is CASSLTQNYGYTF. CDR3 in DNA: TGTGCCAGCAGCTTAACCCAGAATTATGGCTACACCTTC.

The chain uses TRBV7-3 and TRBJ2-3; 8 nucleotides line up with TRBD2. J was trimmed by 5 bases and V by 5 bases; bases with no gene match: 9. The CDR3 has 15 amino acids. The V gene's germline CDR1 is SGHTA and CDR2 FQGTGA. This chain's CDR3 is CASSPIGLAGDTQYF. The DNA for the CDR3 is TGTGCCAGCAGCCCAATCGGACTAGCCGGAGATACGCAGTATTTT.

In its sample, this clonotype was seen many times. J is TRBJ2-2 and V is TRBV30; D not resolved. The CDR3 length is 13 residues. From germline, CDR1 is GTSNPN and CDR2 SVGIG (reference sequence). V was pared by 5 bases and J by 4 bases, with 11 bases between. CDR3 loop: CAWAPLSTGELFF. CDR3 DNA: TGTGCCTGGGCACCTCTCAGCACCGGGGAGCTGTTTTTT. The full variable domain, completed using reference TRBV30 and TRBJ2-2, is SQTIHQWPATLVQPVGSPLSLECTVEGTSNPNLYWYRQAAGRGLQLLFYSVGIGQISSEVPQNLSASRPQDRQFILSSKKLLLSDSGFYLCAWAPLSTGELFFGEGSRLTVL.